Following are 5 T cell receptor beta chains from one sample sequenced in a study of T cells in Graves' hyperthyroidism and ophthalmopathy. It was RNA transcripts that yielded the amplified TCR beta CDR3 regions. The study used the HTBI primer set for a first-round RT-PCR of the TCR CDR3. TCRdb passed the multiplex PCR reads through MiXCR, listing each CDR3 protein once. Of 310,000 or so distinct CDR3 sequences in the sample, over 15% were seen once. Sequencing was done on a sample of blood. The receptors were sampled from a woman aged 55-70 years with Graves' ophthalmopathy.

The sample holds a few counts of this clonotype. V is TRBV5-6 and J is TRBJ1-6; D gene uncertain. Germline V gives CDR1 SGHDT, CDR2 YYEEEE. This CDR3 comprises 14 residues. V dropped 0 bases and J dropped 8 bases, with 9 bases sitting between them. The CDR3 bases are TGTGCCAGCAGCTTGGTGGCTGCCGATTCACCCCTCCACTTT. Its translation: CASSLVAADSPLHF.

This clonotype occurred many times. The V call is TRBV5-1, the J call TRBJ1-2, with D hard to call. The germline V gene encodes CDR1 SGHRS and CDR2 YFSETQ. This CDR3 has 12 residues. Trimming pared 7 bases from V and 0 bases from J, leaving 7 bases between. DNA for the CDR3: TGCGCCAGCCGGGGAGCTAACTATGGCTACACCTTC. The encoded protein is CASRGANYGYTF.

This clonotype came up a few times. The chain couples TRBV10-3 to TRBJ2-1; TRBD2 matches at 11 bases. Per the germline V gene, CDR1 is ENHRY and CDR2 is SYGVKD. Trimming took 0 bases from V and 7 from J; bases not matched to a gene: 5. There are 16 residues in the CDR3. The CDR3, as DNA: TGTGCCATCAGTGAGTCGGAACTAGCGGGAGCTAATGAGCAGTTCTTC. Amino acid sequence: CAISESELAGANEQFF.

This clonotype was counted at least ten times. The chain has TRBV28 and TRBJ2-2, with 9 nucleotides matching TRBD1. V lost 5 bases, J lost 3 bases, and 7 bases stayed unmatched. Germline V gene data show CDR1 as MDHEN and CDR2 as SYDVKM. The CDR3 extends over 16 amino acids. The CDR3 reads CASSRGTGFYTGELFF. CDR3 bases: TGTGCCAGCAGTCGTGGGACAGGGTTTTACACCGGGGAGCTGTTTTTT.

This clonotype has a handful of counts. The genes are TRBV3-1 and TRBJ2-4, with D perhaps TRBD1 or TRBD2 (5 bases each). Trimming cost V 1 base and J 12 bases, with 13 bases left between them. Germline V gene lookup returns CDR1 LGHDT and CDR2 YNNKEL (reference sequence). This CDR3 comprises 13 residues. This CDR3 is CASSQGATRGQYF. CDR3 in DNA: TGTGCCAGCAGCCAAGGTGCAACTAGGGGTCAGTACTTC.